This T cell receptor (beta chain) was recovered during a study of blood T cell repertoires in COVID-19. Study summary: PBMCs, B-cell-depleted T cells, or T cells provided the cDNA or gDNA that made up the material.

Germline CDR1 is LNHDA and CDR2 is SQIVND (reference sequence). Losses at the gene ends were 7 bases for V and 4 bases for J; bases not matched to a gene: 9. The CDR3 covers 15 residues. Study processing details: Estimated nucleated cell counts came from reference gene primer amplification. Data came from immunoSEQ multiplex PCR; TCRdb stores just in-frame clones and leaves some out. The V and J calls and clone size come from that table; D and trimming were worked out from the DNA. The repertoire consists of roughly 150,000 clones, with about 80% occurring once and the leading ten covering roughly 0.52%.

This rearrangement joins TRBV19 to TRBJ1-2; 10 bases fit TRBD1. The sequencing sample was made of peripheral blood. This TCR was sampled from a man between 60 and 75 years old with acute or convalescent COVID-19. The CDR3 DNA reads TGTGCCAGTACCGGGACAGGGGATCGTGGCTATGGCTACACCTTC. This gives the protein CASTGTGDRGYGYTF.